This T cell receptor (beta chain) was found in a study of blood T cell repertoires in COVID-19. Across the whole study: Both acute and convalescent COVID-19 samples were obtained from the United States, Italy and Spain. From T cells, B-cell-depleted T cells, or PBMCs came the material, which was cDNA or gDNA.

CDR1 LNHDA and CDR2 SQIVND come from the germline V gene (reference sequence). CDR3 size: 16 residues. Trimming took 0 bases from V and 2 from J, leaving 13 bases between them. Sequencing used immunoSEQ multiplex PCR; TCRdb keeps in-frame clones, though not all of them. The data contain fewer than 250,000 clones, 83% of them seen just once; the ten biggest clones take up approximately 3.8%. Cohorts were determined from participant-reported clinical history. During the 2 weeks before they entered the study, exposed participants had met someone with a PCR-confirmed or clinician-diagnosed COVID-19 case.

Source material: PBMCs or T cells enriched from blood (not recorded which). This chain joins TRBV19 and TRBJ1-2, with D hard to call. The TCR originated in a woman aged 40 to 50 who had been exposed to COVID-19. The DNA of the CDR3 is TGTGCCAGTAGTATAGACCCCCCGGTAGTCAACTATGGCTACACCTTC. Its translation: CASSIDPPVVNYGYTF.